Each of the 25 T cell receptor beta chains below was sequenced from the same sample in a study of blood T cell repertoires in COVID-19. The table came from immunoSEQ multiplex PCR; TCRdb's copy has only in-frame clones and leaves some out. The profile shows about 220,000 clones, 80% to 90% of them singletons. The sample consisted of PBMCs or T cells enriched from blood (not recorded which). The receptors shown here come from a woman aged 18-30 years in a cohort exposed to, infected with or recovered from COVID-19 (not recorded which).

The chain couples TRBV28 to TRBJ2-1; TRBD1 matches 8 bases. This CDR3 has 15 amino acids. The germline gives CDR1 MDHEN, CDR2 SYDVKM. With 8 bases clipped from V and 7 bases from J, the junction kept 13 bases outside the gene matches. CDR3 sequence reads: CASYPAGTGTNEQFF. CDR3 DNA: TGTGCCAGCTATCCTGCCGGGACAGGTACAAATGAGCAGTTCTTC.

The chain employs TRBV10-1 and TRBJ1-1; D remains unclear. This CDR3 region has 15 residues. Germline V gene sequence: CDR1 WNHNN, CDR2 SYGVQD (reference sequence). V gave up 2 bases and J gave up 3 bases, with 13 bases separating them. The CDR3 spells CASSESGSRDTEAFF. CDR3 DNA: TGCGCCAGCAGTGAGAGCGGCAGCAGAGACACTGAAGCTTTCTTT.

This rearrangement joins TRBV7-8 to TRBJ1-2; 7 bases are shared with TRBD1. This CDR3 has 13 residues. Losses at the gene ends were 2 bases for V and 8 bases for J; bases not matched to a gene: 5. Germline CDR1 is SGHVS and CDR2 is FQNEAQ. CDR3 amino acids: CASSLIVQGGYTF. The CDR3 DNA reads TGTGCCAGCAGCTTAATAGTACAGGGGGGCTACACCTTC.

J is TRBJ1-5 and V is TRBV19; D perhaps matches TRBD1 (5 bases). The germline V and J ends were trimmed by 0 bases and 3 bases, with 6 bases remaining between them. The CDR3 consists of 14 residues. Germline loops: CDR1 LNHDA, CDR2 SQIVND (reference sequence). CDR3 in amino acids: CASSIEGVNQPQHF. CDR3 bases: TGTGCCAGTAGTATAGAAGGGGTCAATCAGCCCCAGCATTTT.

This chain connects TRBV2 to TRBJ1-2; a weak D match, TRBD1 (5 bases). Germline V CDR1 and CDR2: SNHLY, FYNNEI. This CDR3 contains 14 residues. V lost 5 bases and J 4 bases, leaving 14 bases between the germline ends. The CDR3 DNA reads TGTGCCAGCAGTCCTGAGACAGCAATCTATGGCTACACCTTC. It specifies CASSPETAIYGYTF.

CDR3 DNA: TGTGCCAGCAGTCAACCGGGACAGGGGAACGAGCAGTACTTC. Residues: CASSQPGQGNEQYF. This chain connects TRBV11-2 to TRBJ2-7; TRBD1 matches at 10 bases. From germline, CDR1 is SGHAT and CDR2 FQNNGV. V lost 6 bases, J lost 5 bases, and 7 bases stayed unmatched. This CDR3 comprises 14 residues.

The chain has TRBV19 and TRBJ1-2; a weak D match, TRBD1 (5 bases). The germline gives CDR1 LNHDA, CDR2 SQIVND (reference sequence). The CDR3 is 14 residues long. The V end was cut by 5 bases, the J end by 2 bases, with 12 bases between. In DNA, the CDR3 is TGTGCCAGTAGTCCCGCCGACAGAAACTATGGCTACACCTTC. Protein: CASSPADRNYGYTF.

This clone has only a few counts. The V call is TRBV9, the J call TRBJ2-3; D remains unclear. The CDR3 is 12 amino acids. Germline V gene data show CDR1 as SGDLS and CDR2 as YYNGEE. The V gene lost 0 bases and the J gene lost 6 bases, with 5 bases spanning the gap. The CDR3 sequence is CASSVAVDTQYF. In nucleotides, the CDR3 is TGTGCCAGCAGCGTAGCCGTGGATACGCAGTATTTT.

The CDR3 loop reads CASSRRTSGESYNEQFF. The DNA for the CDR3 is TGTGCCAGCAGCCGTCGGACTAGCGGGGAATCCTACAATGAGCAGTTCTTC. V gene TRBV13 combines with J gene TRBJ2-1; 12 positions agree with TRBD2. Germline CDR1 reads PRHDT; CDR2 reads FYEKMQ (reference sequence). The CDR3 has 17 amino acids. The trim removed 5 bases at V and 1 base at J, leaving 6 bases unmatched.

This chain links TRBV2 with TRBJ1-1, with 9 bases fitting TRBD1. V dropped 6 bases and J dropped 5; count of bases not matched to a gene: 7. The CDR3 is 14 residues long. Germline V lookup: CDR1 SNHLY, CDR2 FYNNEI. The chain's CDR3 is CASRYGDRVTEAFF. The CDR3 DNA follows: TGTGCCAGCAGGTACGGGGACAGGGTGACTGAAGCTTTCTTT.

The chain has TRBV20-1 and TRBJ2-3; unclear D gene. V was clipped by 5 bases and J by 4 bases, with 4 bases between them. This CDR3 region has 10 residues. Germline V gives CDR1 DFQATT, CDR2 SNEGSKA (reference sequence). CDR3 sequence (DNA): TGCAGTGCTCGCGCAGATACGCAGTATTTT. Its translation is CSARADTQYF.

The V call is TRBV30, the J call TRBJ2-3, with 10 bases that match TRBD2. With V trimmed by 0 bases and J by 6 bases, 6 bases remained unmatched. The CDR3 runs 15 residues. The germline V gene has CDR1 GTSNPN and CDR2 SVGIG (reference sequence). CDR3 protein: CAWSVLLAGVDTQYF. The CDR3, as DNA: TGTGCCTGGAGTGTACTGCTAGCGGGAGTGGATACGCAGTATTTT. Full variable domain (outside the CDR3, taken from reference TRBV30 and TRBJ2-3): SQTIHQWPATLVQPVGSPLSLECTVEGTSNPNLYWYRQAAGRGLQLLFYSVGIGQISSEVPQNLSASRPQDRQFILSSKKLLLSDSGFYLCAWSVLLAGVDTQYFGPGTRLTVL.

The chain carries TRBV19 and TRBJ2-7, with D possibly being TRBD1 (6 bases). CDR3 length: 14 residues. V was pared by 9 bases and J by 1 base, with 16 bases between. In germline, CDR1 is LNHDA, CDR2 SQIVND (reference sequence). The CDR3 DNA is TGTGCCAGCTCGCCACAGGGTGAATCCTACGAGCAGTACTTC. This translates into CASSPQGESYEQYF.

The chain links TRBV10-1 to TRBJ1-6; D call uncertain. Per germline, CDR1 WNHNN and CDR2 SYGVQD (reference sequence). V shed 4 bases and J shed 1 base, with 2 bases lying between them. The CDR3 sequence is 13 residues long. The CDR3 DNA reads TGCGCCAGCAGTGTATCCTATAATTCACCCCTCCACTTT. Amino acid sequence: CASSVSYNSPLHF.

V usage is TRBV4-1 and J usage is TRBJ1-2; D possibly corresponds to TRBD1 (5 bases). Germline V gives CDR1 MGHRA, CDR2 YSYEKL. Trimming cost V 4 bases and J 7 bases, with 19 bases left between them. CDR3 size: 15 residues. CDR3 DNA: TGCGCCAGCAGCCCAGACGAAGGGGCTTGGGGTGGCTACACCTTC. It yields the protein CASSPDEGAWGGYTF.

The chain joins TRBV2 to TRBJ2-7, with TRBD1 as a possible D gene (5 bases). Trimming cost V 0 bases and J 3 bases, with 12 bases left between them. This CDR3 comprises 15 residues. The germline gives CDR1 SNHLY, CDR2 FYNNEI. As DNA, the CDR3 is TGTGCCAGCAGTGAAGCGCTTAGGGGTGTCTACGAGCAGTACTTC. It codes for CASSEALRGVYEQYF.

This chain links TRBV5-8 with TRBJ1-5; D call uncertain. Trimming shortened V by 0 bases and J by 7 bases, and 8 bases separated the two germline ends. The CDR3 spans 13 residues. CDR1 is SGHTS, CDR2 YDEGEE, per germline. The CDR3 loop is CASSLVRLQPQHF. Here the CDR3 DNA reads TGTGCCAGCAGCTTGGTGCGGTTGCAGCCCCAGCATTTT. The variable domain in full, completed from reference TRBV5-8 and TRBJ1-5, reads EAGVTQSPTHLIKTRGQQATLRCSPISGHTSVYWYQQALGLGLQFLLWYDEGEERNRGNFPPRFSGRQFPNYSSELNVNALELEDSALYLCASSLVRLQPQHFGDGTRLSIL.

The chain is built from TRBV7-2 and TRBJ1-5, with 7 bases aligning to TRBD1. V shed 2 bases, J shed 5 bases, and the junction held 0 bases outside the gene matches. Germline assignment: CDR1 SGHTA and CDR2 FQGNSA. There are 13 residues in the CDR3. Here the CDR3 DNA reads TGTGCCAGCAGCTTAACAGGGGATCAGCCCCAGCATTTT. Residues: CASSLTGDQPQHF.

This chain connects TRBV28 to TRBJ1-5, with TRBD1 as a possible D gene (6 bases). The CDR3 consists of 16 residues. Trimming shortened V by 4 bases and J by 3 bases, and 16 bases separated the two germline ends. Germline V gene data show CDR1 as MDHEN and CDR2 as SYDVKM. CDR3 bases: TGTGCCAGCAGTTACCCGGGACACGGACCCAATCAGCCCCAGCATTTT. Translation: CASSYPGHGPNQPQHF.

This clone was seen only once. The V call is TRBV28, the J call TRBJ1-1; TRBD1 aligns across 9 bases. The CDR3 consists of 16 residues. CDR1 is MDHEN, CDR2 SYDVKM, per germline. Trimming removed 5 bases from V and 1 base from J; junction bases left unmatched: 8. CDR3 DNA: TGTGCCAGCAGTCAGACAGGGGGGGACTCGAACACTGAAGCTTTCTTT. This translates into CASSQTGGDSNTEAFF.

This sequence joins TRBV28 and TRBJ2-5; 8 bases match TRBD2. The V gene's germline CDR1 is MDHEN and CDR2 SYDVKM. This CDR3 is 15 amino acids long. The V and J ends lost 1 base and 5 bases, in that order; junction bases with no gene match: 6. CDR3 coding DNA: TGTGCCAGCAGTTTATTAGGGACTAGTTTTGAGACCCAGTACTTC. Translated, it gives CASSLLGTSFETQYF.

The chain is built from TRBV9 and TRBJ1-2; D gene ambiguous. The V end was cut by 0 bases, the J end by 0 bases, with 15 bases between. The length of the CDR3 is 17 residues. From germline, CDR1 is SGDLS and CDR2 YYNGEE. In DNA, the CDR3 is TGTGCCAGCAGCGTAGACCGGGCCGGGGATACTAACTATGGCTACACCTTC. It is translated as CASSVDRAGDTNYGYTF.

This chain joins TRBV12-3 or TRBV12-4 and TRBJ1-2, with D perhaps matching TRBD1 (6 bases). The CDR3 consists of 11 residues. Between the trimmed V and J ends, which lost 10 bases and 6 bases, there was a span of 12 bases. This CDR3 is CAIGGTHGYTF. CDR3 DNA sequence: TGTGCCATCGGGGGGACACATGGCTACACCTTC.

The V gene is TRBV7-8, the J gene TRBJ2-2; 7 bases line up with TRBD2. Trimming at V came to 6 bases and at J to 6 bases, leaving 10 bases not matched to a gene. Per germline, CDR1 SGHVS and CDR2 FQNEAQ. The CDR3 runs 15 residues. The CDR3 protein is CASRTEIGLAGELFF. CDR3 sequence (DNA): TGTGCCAGCAGAACAGAGATCGGACTAGCCGGGGAGCTGTTTTTT. Together with reference TRBV7-8 and TRBJ2-2, the CDR3 gives the full variable domain: GAGVSQSPRYKVAKRGQDVALRCDPISGHVSLFWYQQALGQGPEFLTYFQNEAQLDKSGLPSDRFFAERPEGSVSTLKIQRTQQEDSAVYLCASRTEIGLAGELFFGEGSRLTVL.

The chain is built from TRBV5-5 and TRBJ1-1; TRBD1 might be the D (6 bases). The CDR3 has 14 amino acids. Trimming removed 4 bases from V and 0 bases from J, with 10 bases in between. CDR1 SGHKS and CDR2 YYEKEE come from the germline V gene (reference sequence). The CDR3 sequence: CASSPGQMNTEAFF. Here the CDR3 DNA reads TGTGCCAGCAGCCCCGGACAGATGAACACTGAAGCTTTCTTT. Complete variable domain (other parts from reference TRBV5-5 and TRBJ1-1): DAGVTQSPTHLIKTRGQQVTLRCSPISGHKSVSWYQQVLGQGPQFIFQYYEKEERGRGNFPDRFSARQFPNYSSELNVNALLLGDSALYLCASSPGQMNTEAFFGQGTRLTVV.